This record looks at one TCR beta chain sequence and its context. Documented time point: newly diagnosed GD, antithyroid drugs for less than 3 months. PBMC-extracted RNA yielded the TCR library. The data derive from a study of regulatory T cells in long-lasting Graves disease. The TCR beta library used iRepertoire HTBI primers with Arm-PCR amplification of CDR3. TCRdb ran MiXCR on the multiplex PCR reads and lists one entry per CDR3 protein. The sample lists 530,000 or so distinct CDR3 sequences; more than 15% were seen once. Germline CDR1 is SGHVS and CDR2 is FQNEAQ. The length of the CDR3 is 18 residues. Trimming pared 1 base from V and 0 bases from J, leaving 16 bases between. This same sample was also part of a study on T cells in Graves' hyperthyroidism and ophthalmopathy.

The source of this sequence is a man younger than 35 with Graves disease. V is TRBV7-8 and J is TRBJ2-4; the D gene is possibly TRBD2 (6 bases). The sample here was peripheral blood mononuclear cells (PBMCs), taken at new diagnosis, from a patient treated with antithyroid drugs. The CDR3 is CASSLGSGGSLAKNIQYF. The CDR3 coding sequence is TGTGCCAGCAGCTTAGGGTCCGGGGGATCTTTAGCCAAAAACATTCAGTACTTC.